This T cell receptor (beta chain) is drawn from a study of monozygotic twins with inflammatory bowel disease. TCRdb reprocessed the 5' RACE reads, keeping one entry per CDR3 protein, no DNA. This table lists more than 110,000 distinct CDR3 sequences. Germline CDR1 is LGHNA and CDR2 is YSLEER. This CDR3 spans 14 amino acids. The rearrangement joins TRBV4-3 to TRBJ1-2; the TCRdb call, TRBD1, lacks DNA for checking. Source material: blood. The receptor's source is a human donor with ulcerative colitis or Crohn's disease, or a healthy co-twin of an affected twin (not recorded which). CDR3 residues: CASSQVGQGIGYTF.